These T cell receptor beta chains were read from a single sample in a study of blood T cell repertoires in COVID-19. The protocol was immunoSEQ multiplex PCR, while the TCRdb copy is restricted to in-frame clones and leaves out a portion. The repertoire consists of roughly 16,000 clones, with around 90% occurring once and the leading ten covering roughly 2.5%. Specimen: peripheral blood. These receptors all stem from a human donor in a cohort sampled during active COVID-19. Both conserved end residues are part of each CDR3. Each record gives: CDR3 protein, CDR3 DNA, J gene, clone size, V gene, D gene. The D gene is left open where the match is weak. Size is omitted from some rows. Given values are once, few, many or a class for expanded clones.

cdr3_aa: CAWSVFSGYSNQPQHF; cdr3_nt: TGTGCCTGGAGTGTATTTTCGGGGTATAGCAATCAGCCCCAGCATTTT; j_call: TRBJ1-5; clone_size: -; v_call: TRBV30; d_call: -
cdr3_aa: CASSENTGLGIHNEQFF; cdr3_nt: TGCGCCAGCAGTGAGAACACAGGCCTTGGCATCCACAATGAGCAGTTCTTC; j_call: TRBJ2-1; clone_size: -; v_call: TRBV10-2; d_call: -
cdr3_aa: CASSLPQVLTF; cdr3_nt: TGTGCCAGCAGTTTACCCCAGGTTTTGACCTTC; j_call: TRBJ1-2; clone_size: -; v_call: TRBV28; d_call: -
cdr3_aa: CAWDGGQGVREAFF; cdr3_nt: TGTGCCTGGGACGGGGGACAGGGAGTACGTGAAGCTTTCTTT; j_call: TRBJ1-1; clone_size: few; v_call: TRBV30; d_call: TRBD1
cdr3_aa: CASSLEGQKDTEAFF; cdr3_nt: TGCGCCAGCAGCTTGGAAGGACAGAAAGACACTGAAGCTTTCTTT; j_call: TRBJ1-1; clone_size: -; v_call: TRBV5-1; d_call: -
cdr3_aa: CASSLAGGAAETQYF; cdr3_nt: TGTGCCAGCAGCTTGGCCGGGGGAGCAGCGGAGACCCAGTACTTC; j_call: TRBJ2-5; clone_size: once; v_call: TRBV5-5; d_call: -
cdr3_aa: CASSEDPRGGYTF; cdr3_nt: TGTGCCAGCAGTGAAGATCCCCGGGGAGGCTACACCTTC; j_call: TRBJ1-2; clone_size: -; v_call: TRBV2; d_call: -
cdr3_aa: CASKVQDNTEAFF; cdr3_nt: TGTGCCAGCAAGGTACAGGATAACACTGAAGCTTTCTTT; j_call: TRBJ1-1; clone_size: -; v_call: TRBV2; d_call: -
cdr3_aa: CASSQGTGEAGANVLTF; cdr3_nt: TGCGCCAGCAGCCAAGGGACAGGGGAGGCTGGGGCCAACGTCCTGACTTTC; j_call: TRBJ2-6; clone_size: -; v_call: TRBV4-1; d_call: TRBD1
cdr3_aa: CASSSLAGASYNEQFF; cdr3_nt: TGTGCCAGCAGTTCCTTAGCGGGGGCTTCCTACAATGAGCAGTTCTTC; j_call: TRBJ2-1; clone_size: -; v_call: TRBV9; d_call: TRBD2
cdr3_aa: CASSSSILRGGTDTQYF; cdr3_nt: TGCGCCAGCAGCTCCTCTATCCTACGCGGGGGCACAGATACGCAGTATTTT; j_call: TRBJ2-3; clone_size: -; v_call: TRBV5-1; d_call: -
cdr3_aa: CASSIGAEQFF; cdr3_nt: TGTGCCAGTAGTATAGGGGCTGAGCAGTTCTTC; j_call: TRBJ2-1; clone_size: -; v_call: TRBV19; d_call: -